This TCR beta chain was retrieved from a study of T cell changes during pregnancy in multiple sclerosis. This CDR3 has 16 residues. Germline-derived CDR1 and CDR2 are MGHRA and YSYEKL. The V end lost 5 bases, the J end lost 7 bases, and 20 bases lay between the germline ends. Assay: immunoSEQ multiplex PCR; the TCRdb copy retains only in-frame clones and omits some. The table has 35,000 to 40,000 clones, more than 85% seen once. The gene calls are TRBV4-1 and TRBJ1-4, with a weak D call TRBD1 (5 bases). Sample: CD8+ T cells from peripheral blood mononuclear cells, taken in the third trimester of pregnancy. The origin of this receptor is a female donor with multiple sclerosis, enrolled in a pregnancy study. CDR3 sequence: CASSDRTSQRSEKLFF. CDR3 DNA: TGCGCCAGCAGCGATCGGACAAGCCAGAGAAGTGAAAAACTGTTTTTT.